This T cell receptor (beta chain) was found in a study of cytomegalovirus exposure and HLA in healthy donors. Findings and limits, study-wide: In a later analysis, first-cohort TCR clusters were found to tend to co-occur in the 120 validation repertoires.

Clones were sequenced by immunoSEQ multiplex PCR, and TCRdb holds only the in-frame ones, with some missing. The sample gives around 70,000 clones, approximately 95% of which show up once; about 3% is in the top ten. With regard to this clone: The antigen is not known.

The CDR3 has 16 residues. V shed 3 bases, J shed 4 bases, and the junction held 8 bases outside the gene matches. Germline loops: CDR1 LGHNA, CDR2 YSLEER. Sample: PBMCs. This chain joins TRBV4-3 and TRBJ1-4, with 7 positions matching TRBD1. This TCR was recovered from a man aged 18 to 29 in good health and CMV-seronegative. The CDR3 nucleotides are TGCGCCAGCAGCCAGAGGGGGACAGCCCTTAATGAAAAACTGTTTTTT. The encoded protein is CASSQRGTALNEKLFF.